This TCR beta chain is from a study of CXCR3-negative and CXCR3-positive naive CD8 T cells. Study-wide results and limits: From TRB CDR3 properties, TCR strength was inferred; surface CD5 did not differ between naive subsets. Researchers reported similar TRBV-TRBJ usage in naive CXCR3-negative and CXCR3-positive cells, though memory differed. In CXCR3-positive naive cells, the TRB CDR3s were more hydrophobic than in CXCR3-negative naive cells.

Germline V gene data show CDR1 as SGHAT and CDR2 as FQNNGV. This CDR3 region has 16 residues. Preparation of TRB cDNA libraries relied on 5' RACE carrying UMI labels. TCRdb reprocessed the 5' RACE reads, keeping one entry per CDR3 protein, no DNA. Recorded for this sample: tens of thousands of distinct CDR3 sequences. With respect to this clonotype: The antigen is unknown.

Researchers reported sorting every CD8+ T cell subset in triplicate, around 300,000 cells per sort. The rearrangement uses TRBV11-2 and TRBJ2-7; the TCRdb D gene call, TRBD2, has no DNA to confirm it. The sample consisted of naive CXCR3+ CD8+ T cells from blood. Described subset: CD45RO-CCR7+CD27+CD95- naive CD8+ T cells expressing CXCR3 (TNR3+). This receptor was obtained from a human donor in good health. Some clones in this sample may be carry-over from other donors' samples. CDR3 protein: CASSLDGRVTPYEQYF. The entire variable domain, with the rest obtained from reference TRBV11-2 and TRBJ2-7, is as follows: EAGVAQSPRYKIIEKRQSVAFWCNPISGHATLYWYQQILGQGPKLLIQFQNNGVVDDSQLPKDRFSAERLKGVDSTLKIQPAKLEDSAVYLCASSLDGRVTPYEQYFGPGTRLTVT.